This T cell receptor (beta chain) was identified in a study of cytomegalovirus exposure and HLA in healthy donors (dated by TCRdb to the late 2010s). Background on the whole study: An earlier analysis of about 530 of the donors reported about 300 Gb of sequence data and 90 million to 120 million unique TCR beta sequences obtained from around 180 million T cells. Both class I and class II loci were covered by HLA typing, at four-digit resolution. The number of donors typed differed by locus, with about 620-630 for A, B, C, DRB1 and DQB1, roughly 520 for DQA1, 600 to 610 for DPA1, and 450 to 480 for DPB1. A later analysis re-analyzed previously published TCR beta repertoires from 500 to 700 donors and added high-resolution HLA genotyping to study TCR occurrence patterns. Four to six DR-DQ haplotypes were handled as single units for association and clustering, since linkage in the cohort was strong. To predict cytomegalovirus infection status, the study combined high-throughput TCR immunosequencing, statistical association of individual TCRs with disease status, and machine learning. In the later analysis, no new phenotypic data were used to find candidate immune exposures; instead, reliance was placed on TCR beta sequences and their occurrence across donors. Donor age, sex, ethnicity and CMV serostatus were collected together with the repertoire data. Every repertoire in the discovery cohort had been generated on one and the same sequencing platform. Of the 398 genotyped donors, around 81% fell in the genetic ancestry cluster associated with self-reported Caucasian donors. Roughly 290 gigabases of sequencing data and 75 million to 85 million unique TCR sequences made up an early release that covered roughly 670 HLA-typed donors. Along with the roughly 610-subject first cohort, a separate validation cohort of over a hundred different subjects was used. The aim of the study was to test whether cataloging public T cell receptors could identify signatures of past pathogen exposure. Across 398 genotyped donors of the cohort, an average of approximately 240,000 unique TCR beta nucleotide sequences per donor were sequenced, and roughly 18% of those sequences were non-productive. The study used immunosequencing to profile the T cell repertoires of 666 subjects and linked those repertoires to cytomegalovirus serostatus. A later genetic analysis used genome-wide SNP genotypes for about three fifths of the 666 donors, treating that subset as a discovery cohort. An earlier analysis of roughly 580 of the donors used high-throughput TCR beta sequencing to judge whether each TCR beta V gene segment behaved as functional or pseudogenic.

Library preparation used the immunoSEQ multiplex PCR assay. The multiplex PCR relied on a mix of 60 forward primers for TCR Vbeta segments and 13 reverse primers for TCR Jbeta segments. A multiplex PCR assay on genomic DNA amplified the CDR3 region of rearranged TCR beta genes. On the Illumina HiSeq System, the amplified TCR beta libraries were sequenced as 87-base-pair reads. Processing in the source paper ran as follows. In a later analysis, some 80 million unique TCR beta chains were counted across the approximately 640 repertoires, and roughly 11 million of these chains were shared by at least two donors. To remove PCR and sequencing errors, raw reads were error-corrected and collapsed into unique sequences using a nearest-neighbor algorithm that merged closely related sequences. CDR3 sequences were aligned to IMGT reference sequences to assign V, D and J gene segments. For a sequence to be retained, a match of at least six nucleotides was required to both a V gene segment and a J gene segment. Rearrangements were classified as productive when the CDR3 lacked stop codons and remained in frame with V and J, and all other rearrangements were classified as non-productive. Following IMGT convention, CDR3 was defined as the stretch from the second conserved V-encoded cysteine to the conserved J-encoded phenylalanine. The earlier analysis of more than 450 of the donors excluded sequences that lacked an unambiguous match to a single V gene segment. An earlier analysis of several hundred of the donors classified V segments as functional when productive rearrangements were above 56.7% and as segregating when the standard deviation between donors was above 5%. To diagnose cytomegalovirus status from the catalog of TCR beta chain sequences, a statistical classification framework was built. In a later analysis, V and J genes were assigned by comparing TCR nucleotide sequences against IMGT/GENE-DB human TR gene sequences. The TCRdist pipeline was used in a later analysis to assign CDR3 sequences and most-parsimonious VDJ recombination scenarios. A later analysis defined each TCR beta chain by its CDR3 amino acid sequence plus V-gene family, and excluded reads lacking a unique V-gene family. A later analysis removed nearly 600 highly shared, low-generation-probability nucleotide sequences to deal with suspected cross-contamination and a sequencing artifact. In a later analysis, a clonal expansion index for each public chain was calculated from normalized within-repertoire ranks of inferred template counts. In a later analysis, generation probabilities were computed using a VDJ recombination model fitted to out-of-frame rearrangements, and the results were checked against IGoR. A later analysis scored TCR-TCR, TCR-HLA and TCR-CMV co-occurrence with hypergeometric tests, applying a repertoire-size bias correction to TCR pairs. False discovery rates were estimated in a later analysis by permuting HLA or CMV assignments 20 times. A later analysis grouped co-occurring TCRs with DBSCAN, adding TCRdist sequence similarity when clustering within HLA-allele-positive subsets. For co-occurrence clustering, repertoires with fewer than 30,000 or more than 120,000 public chains were excluded, along with a handful of repertoires with anomalous nucleotide sharing. This is the immuneACCESS table as TCRdb keeps it, with only in-frame sequences that have V and J called. A part of the clones is gone; compared with another copy, unresolved V genes explain less than half, and the rest is unexplained. V and J calls and clone size are given by that table; D and trimming were obtained from the DNA. The sample table shows more than 70,000 clones, and approximately 76% are seen once. The top ten clones comprise roughly 5.4% of the sample.

The CDR3 starts with the cysteine, ends with the phenylalanine, and has 15 residues. The sequence is cut down to CDR3 DNA, 45 bases in frame from base 1. The CDR1 and CDR2 encoded by the germline V gene are SGHAT and FQNNGV. V is pruned by 5 bases and J by 2 bases, leaving 6 bases of the junction without a gene match. The cohort was made up of roughly 670 healthy bone marrow donors. All cohort members were sampled while nominally healthy, although unrecorded immune exposures were likely present. The donor was CMV seropositive and belonged to the group of more than 250 seropositive cohort members. Each donor provided a peripheral blood sample, and peripheral blood mononuclear cells were used for TCR beta sequencing. Genomic DNA was extracted from the blood cell samples with the Qiagen DNeasy Blood Extraction Kit. Turning to this clone: No cognate antigen has been identified for it. No much larger clonotype is one base removed from it; base qualities were not supplied.

Results and caveats for the whole study, not just this receptor: A later analysis found that HLA-associated TCR beta chains were more clonally expanded and had lower generation probabilities than equally common non-associated chains. The sequencing pipeline was judged likely to have produced a cluster of highly shared sequence variants as a technical artifact. Over 15 rarely observed V segments, including chromosome 9 orphons, were excluded from the earlier analysis of approximately 500 of the donors because counts were too low. Assigning TCR associations to individual alleles was difficult when HLA alleles, especially DR and DQ, strongly co-occurred. In a later analysis, several top co-occurrence clusters were reported to appear linked to parvovirus B19, influenza, CMV and Epstein-Barr virus. According to the authors, the approach could potentially be generalized to other disease states and immunological phenotypes. The classifier was reported to diagnose cytomegalovirus status with high specificity and sensitivity in both the original cohort and the validation cohort. A further reported finding was that TCR beta sequences accurately predicted the HLA-A and HLA-B alleles for most subjects in the first cohort. In vitro tests confirmed that a few of the cytomegalovirus-associated TCR beta chains recognize cytomegalovirus antigens. Some IMGT-functional V segments, including TRBV6-2 and TRBV6-3, could not be told apart with the 87-base-pair reads, so those segments were excluded. The presence/absence analyses assumed that sequencing depth was roughly uniform across donors, and that assumption may not be true. Only TCR beta chains were sequenced in this cohort, and the absence of alpha or paired-chain data limited detectable features. HLA typing was unavailable for some donors at each locus, so association tests used only the typed subset. For the cohort, immune exposure information was limited to CMV serostatus. According to a later analysis, most CMV-associated TCR beta chains appeared to be HLA-restricted, and the HLA associations seemed to be driven largely by CMV exposure. A later analysis found that TCR association rates varied across HLA loci, with DRB1 alleles showing the most associated TCRs and HLA-C alleles the fewest. In a later analysis, around 17,000 TCR beta sequences were associated with specific HLA alleles at a false discovery rate of 0.05. Correlated functional status among segregating V segments might reflect linkage disequilibrium, but an unknown experimental factor could not be ruled out. An association between a missense DCLRE1C variant and V-gene and J-gene trimming of TCR beta chains was found in a later genetic analysis and replicated in an independent cohort. A later genetic analysis reported fewer N-insertions in productive TCRs among donors in an Asian-associated ancestry cluster than the roughly 700-donor mean. The study gave a list of 150 to 200 TCR beta chains associated with cytomegalovirus. While some public TCRs were present in many individuals, most TCR sequences turned up only very rarely across donors. An earlier analysis of roughly 570 of the donors showed that most TCR beta V segments appeared in productive rearrangements either about 87% or about 30% of the time, which broadly matched IMGT annotations.

The source is a man aged 25 to 45 in good health and CMV-seropositive. In this chain, TRBV11-2 is recombined with TRBJ2-3; 8 middle bases align to TRBD1. The sequencing input was PBMCs. The nucleotides read TGTGCCAGCAGCCACAGGGGGAGGCCCACAGATACGCAGTATTTT. Translated, this is CASSHRGRPTDTQYF.